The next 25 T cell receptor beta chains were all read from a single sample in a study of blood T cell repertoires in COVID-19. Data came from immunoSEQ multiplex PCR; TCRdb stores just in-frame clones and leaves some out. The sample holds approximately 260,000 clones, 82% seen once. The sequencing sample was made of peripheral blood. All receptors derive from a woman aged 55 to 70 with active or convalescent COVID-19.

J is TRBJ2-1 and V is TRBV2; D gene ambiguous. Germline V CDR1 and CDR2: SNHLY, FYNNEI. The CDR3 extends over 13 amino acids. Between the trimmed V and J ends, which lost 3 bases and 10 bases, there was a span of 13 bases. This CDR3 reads CASSDRPHGEQFF. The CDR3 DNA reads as TGTGCCAGCAGTGACAGGCCCCACGGAGAGCAGTTCTTC. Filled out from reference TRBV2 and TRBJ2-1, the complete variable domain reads EPEVTQTPSHQVTQMGQEVILRCVPISNHLYFYWYRQILGQKVEFLVSFYNNEISEKSEIFDDQFSVERPDGSNFTLKIRSTKLEDSAMYFCASSDRPHGEQFFGPGTRLTVL.

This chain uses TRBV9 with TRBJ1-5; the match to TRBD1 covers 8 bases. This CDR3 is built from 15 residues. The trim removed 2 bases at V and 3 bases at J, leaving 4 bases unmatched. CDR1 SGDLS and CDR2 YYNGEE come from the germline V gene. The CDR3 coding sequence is TGTGCCAGCAGCGTCACGGACAGGGTCAATCAGCCCCAGCATTTT. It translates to CASSVTDRVNQPQHF.

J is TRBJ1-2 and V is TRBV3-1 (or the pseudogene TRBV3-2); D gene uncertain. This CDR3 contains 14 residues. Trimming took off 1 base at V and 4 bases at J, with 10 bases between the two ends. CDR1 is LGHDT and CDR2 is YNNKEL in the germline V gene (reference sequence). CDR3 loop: CASSQGAWVYGYTF. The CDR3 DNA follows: TGTGCCAGCAGCCAAGGGGCGTGGGTCTATGGCTACACCTTC.

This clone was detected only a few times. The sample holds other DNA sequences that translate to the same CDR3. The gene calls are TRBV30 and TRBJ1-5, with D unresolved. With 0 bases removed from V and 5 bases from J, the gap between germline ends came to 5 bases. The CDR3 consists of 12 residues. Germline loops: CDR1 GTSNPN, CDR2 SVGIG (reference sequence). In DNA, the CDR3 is TGTGCCTGGAGTGTACGGGATCAGCCCCAGCATTTT. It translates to CAWSVRDQPQHF.

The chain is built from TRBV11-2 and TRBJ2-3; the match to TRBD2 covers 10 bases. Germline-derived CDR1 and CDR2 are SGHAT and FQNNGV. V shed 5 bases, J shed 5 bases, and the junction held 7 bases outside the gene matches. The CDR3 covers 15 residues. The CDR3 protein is CASSPQGLAKDTQYF. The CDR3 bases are TGTGCCAGCAGCCCCCAGGGACTAGCGAAAGATACGCAGTATTTT.

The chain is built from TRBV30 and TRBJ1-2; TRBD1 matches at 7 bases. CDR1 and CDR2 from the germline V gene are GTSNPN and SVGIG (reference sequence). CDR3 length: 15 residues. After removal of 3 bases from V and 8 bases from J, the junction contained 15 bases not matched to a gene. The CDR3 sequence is CAWRTGYSASGGYTF. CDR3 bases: TGTGCCTGGAGGACAGGGTATAGCGCTAGTGGGGGCTACACCTTC. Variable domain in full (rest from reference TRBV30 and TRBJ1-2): SQTIHQWPATLVQPVGSPLSLECTVEGTSNPNLYWYRQAAGRGLQLLFYSVGIGQISSEVPQNLSASRPQDRQFILSSKKLLLSDSGFYLCAWRTGYSASGGYTFGSGTRLTVV.

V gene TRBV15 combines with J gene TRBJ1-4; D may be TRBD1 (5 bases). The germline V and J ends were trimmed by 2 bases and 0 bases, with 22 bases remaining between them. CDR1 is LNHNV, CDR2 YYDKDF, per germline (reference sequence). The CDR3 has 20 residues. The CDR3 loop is CATSRRRVESWLATNEKLFF. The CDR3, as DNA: TGTGCCACCAGCAGACGCAGGGTCGAAAGCTGGCTAGCAACTAATGAAAAACTGTTTTTT.

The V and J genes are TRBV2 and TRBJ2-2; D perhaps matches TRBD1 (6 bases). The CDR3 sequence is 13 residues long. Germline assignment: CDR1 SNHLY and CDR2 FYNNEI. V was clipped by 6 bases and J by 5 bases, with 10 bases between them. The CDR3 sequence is CASRQGGTGELFF. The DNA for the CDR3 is TGTGCCAGCAGACAGGGTGGGACCGGGGAGCTGTTTTTT.

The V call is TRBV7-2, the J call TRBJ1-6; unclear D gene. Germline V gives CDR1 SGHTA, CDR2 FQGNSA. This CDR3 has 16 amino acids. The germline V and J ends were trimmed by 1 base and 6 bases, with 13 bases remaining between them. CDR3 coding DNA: TGTGCCAGCAGCTTAGTCCCGAGGTCTCCTAATTCACCCCTCCACTTT. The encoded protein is CASSLVPRSPNSPLHF.

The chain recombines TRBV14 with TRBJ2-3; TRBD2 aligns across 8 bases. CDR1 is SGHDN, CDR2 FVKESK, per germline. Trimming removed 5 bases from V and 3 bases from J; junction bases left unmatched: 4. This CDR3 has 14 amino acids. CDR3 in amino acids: CASSGRGATDTQYF. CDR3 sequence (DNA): TGTGCCAGCAGCGGGCGGGGGGCTACAGATACGCAGTATTTT. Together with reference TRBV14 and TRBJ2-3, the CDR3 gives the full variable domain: EAGVTQFPSHSVIEKGQTVTLRCDPISGHDNLYWYRRVMGKEIKFLLHFVKESKQDESGMPNNRFLAERTGGTYSTLKVQPAELEDSGVYFCASSGRGATDTQYFGPGTRLTVL.

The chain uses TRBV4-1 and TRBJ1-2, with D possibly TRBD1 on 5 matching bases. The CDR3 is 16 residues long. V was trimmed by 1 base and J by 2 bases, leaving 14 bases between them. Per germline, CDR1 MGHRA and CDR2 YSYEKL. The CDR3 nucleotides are TGCGCCAGCAGCCAAGTGGGGCGAACCCGCAACTATGGCTACACCTTC. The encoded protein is CASSQVGRTRNYGYTF.

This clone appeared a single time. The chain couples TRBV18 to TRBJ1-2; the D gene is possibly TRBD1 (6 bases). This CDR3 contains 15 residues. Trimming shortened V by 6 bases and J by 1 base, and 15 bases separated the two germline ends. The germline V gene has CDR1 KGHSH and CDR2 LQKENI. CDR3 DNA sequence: TGTGCCAGCTCCCGGGACACCCGGTTTAACTATGGCTACACCTTC. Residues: CASSRDTRFNYGYTF.

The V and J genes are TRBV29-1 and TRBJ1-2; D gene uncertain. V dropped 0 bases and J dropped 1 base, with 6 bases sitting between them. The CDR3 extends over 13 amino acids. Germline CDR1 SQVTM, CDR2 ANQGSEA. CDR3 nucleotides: TGCAGCGTTGAAGATCGAGGTAACTATGGCTACACCTTC. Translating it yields CSVEDRGNYGYTF.

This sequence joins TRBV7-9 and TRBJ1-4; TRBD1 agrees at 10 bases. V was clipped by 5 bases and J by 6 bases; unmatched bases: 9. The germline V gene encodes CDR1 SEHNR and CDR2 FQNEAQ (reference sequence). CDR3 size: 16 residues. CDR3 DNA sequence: TGTGCCAGCAGCCCCGGGACAGGGGCGACCCATGAAAAACTGTTTTTT. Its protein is CASSPGTGATHEKLFF.

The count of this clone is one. The CDR3 bases are TGTGCCAGCAGCTTTAACGGGAATGAGCAGTTCTTC. Translating gives CASSFNGNEQFF. This rearrangement joins TRBV11-2 to TRBJ2-1, with D unresolved. In germline, CDR1 is SGHAT, CDR2 FQNNGV. V was pared by 3 bases and J by 7 bases, with 7 bases between. The length of the CDR3 is 12 residues. The whole variable domain, filled in from reference TRBV11-2 and TRBJ2-1, reads EAGVAQSPRYKIIEKRQSVAFWCNPISGHATLYWYQQILGQGPKLLIQFQNNGVVDDSQLPKDRFSAERLKGVDSTLKIQPAKLEDSAVYLCASSFNGNEQFFGPGTRLTVL.

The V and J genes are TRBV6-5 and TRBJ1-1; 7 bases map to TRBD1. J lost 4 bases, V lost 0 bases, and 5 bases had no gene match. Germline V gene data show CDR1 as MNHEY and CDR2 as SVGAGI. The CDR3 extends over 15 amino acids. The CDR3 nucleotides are TGTGCCAGCAGTTACTCGACAGGGCTATTCACTGAAGCTTTCTTT. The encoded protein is CASSYSTGLFTEAFF.

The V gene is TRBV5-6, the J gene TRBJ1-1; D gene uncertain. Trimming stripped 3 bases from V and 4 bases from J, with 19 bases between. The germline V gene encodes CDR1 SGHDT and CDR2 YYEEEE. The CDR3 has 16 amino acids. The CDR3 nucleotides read TGTGCCAGCAGCTCACAAGTCGGGGTGCGGGGCACTGAAGCTTTCTTT. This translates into CASSSQVGVRGTEAFF.

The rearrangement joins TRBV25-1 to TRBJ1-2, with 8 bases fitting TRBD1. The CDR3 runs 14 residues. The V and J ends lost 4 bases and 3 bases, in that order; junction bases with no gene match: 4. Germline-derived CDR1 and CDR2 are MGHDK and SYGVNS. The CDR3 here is CASSAGQGDYGYTF. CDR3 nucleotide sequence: TGTGCCAGCAGTGCCGGACAGGGAGACTATGGCTACACCTTC.

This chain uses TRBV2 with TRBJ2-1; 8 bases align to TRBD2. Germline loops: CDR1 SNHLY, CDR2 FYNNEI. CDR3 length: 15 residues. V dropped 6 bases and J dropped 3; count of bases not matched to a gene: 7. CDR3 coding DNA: TGTGCCAGCAGGGAAAGGACTAGCAGCTACAATGAGCAGTTCTTC. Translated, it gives CASRERTSSYNEQFF. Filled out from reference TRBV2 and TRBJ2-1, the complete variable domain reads EPEVTQTPSHQVTQMGQEVILRCVPISNHLYFYWYRQILGQKVEFLVSFYNNEISEKSEIFDDQFSVERPDGSNFTLKIRSTKLEDSAMYFCASRERTSSYNEQFFGPGTRLTVL.

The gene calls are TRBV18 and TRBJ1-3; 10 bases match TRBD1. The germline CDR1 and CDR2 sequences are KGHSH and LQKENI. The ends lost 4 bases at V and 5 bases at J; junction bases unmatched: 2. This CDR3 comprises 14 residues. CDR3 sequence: CASSRDRGRNTIYF. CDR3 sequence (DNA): TGTGCCAGCTCACGGGACAGGGGTAGAAACACCATATATTTT. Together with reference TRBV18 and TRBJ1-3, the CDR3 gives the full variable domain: NAGVMQNPRHLVRRRGQEARLRCSPMKGHSHVYWYRQLPEEGLKFMVYLQKENIIDESGMPKERFSAEFPKEGPSILRIQQVVRGDSAAYFCASSRDRGRNTIYFGEGSWLTVV.

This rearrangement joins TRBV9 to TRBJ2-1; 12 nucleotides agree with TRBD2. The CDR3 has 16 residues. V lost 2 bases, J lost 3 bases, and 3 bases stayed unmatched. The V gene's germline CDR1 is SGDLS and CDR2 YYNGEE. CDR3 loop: CASSVLAGGVYNEQFF. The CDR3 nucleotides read TGTGCCAGCAGCGTTCTAGCGGGGGGGGTCTACAATGAGCAGTTCTTC.

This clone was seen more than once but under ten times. CDR3 sequence (DNA): TGCGCCAGCGGGCCAGAAGGCGGGCTCGCTGGCTACACCTTC. Protein sequence: CASGPEGGLAGYTF. This chain uses TRBV5-1 with TRBJ1-2; no firm D call. CDR3 size: 14 residues. Germline CDR1 SGHRS, CDR2 YFSETQ. The V gene lost 7 bases and the J gene lost 7 bases, with 20 bases spanning the gap.

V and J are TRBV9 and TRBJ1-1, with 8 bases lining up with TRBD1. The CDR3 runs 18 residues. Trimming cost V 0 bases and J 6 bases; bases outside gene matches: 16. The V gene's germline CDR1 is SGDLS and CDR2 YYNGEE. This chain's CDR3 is CASSVGRAGGHGNAEAFF. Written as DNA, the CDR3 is TGTGCCAGCAGCGTAGGTCGGGCAGGGGGCCACGGTAACGCTGAAGCTTTCTTT.

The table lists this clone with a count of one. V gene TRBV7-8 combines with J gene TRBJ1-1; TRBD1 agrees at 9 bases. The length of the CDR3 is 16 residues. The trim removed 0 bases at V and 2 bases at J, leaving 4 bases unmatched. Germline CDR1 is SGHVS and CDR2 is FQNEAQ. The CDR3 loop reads CASSLARDRVNTEAFF. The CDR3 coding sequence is TGTGCCAGCAGCTTAGCGAGGGACAGGGTAAACACTGAAGCTTTCTTT.

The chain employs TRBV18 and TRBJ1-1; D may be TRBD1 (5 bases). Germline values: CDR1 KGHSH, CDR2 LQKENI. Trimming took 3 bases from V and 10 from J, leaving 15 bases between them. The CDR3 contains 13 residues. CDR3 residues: CASSPVTGVGAFF. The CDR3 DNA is TGTGCCAGCTCACCGGTGACGGGGGTTGGAGCTTTCTTT. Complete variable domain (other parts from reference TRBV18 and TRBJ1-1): NAGVMQNPRHLVRRRGQEARLRCSPMKGHSHVYWYRQLPEEGLKFMVYLQKENIIDESGMPKERFSAEFPKEGPSILRIQQVVRGDSAAYFCASSPVTGVGAFFGQGTRLTVV.